A selection of T cell receptor beta chains follows, all from one sample in a study of cytomegalovirus exposure and HLA in healthy donors. Profiling relied on immunoSEQ multiplex PCR, and the TCRdb table lists in-frame clones only, not all of them. The table shows some 160,000 clones, with roughly 80% occurring only once. The sample comprised PBMCs. The receptors come from a middle-aged man in good health and CMV-seropositive. CDR3s include the opening cysteine and the closing phenylalanine or tryptophan.

V gene,CDR3 protein
TRBV10-1,CASSPRVGYEQYF
TRBV7-8,CASSLYSPLAATRGGEQFF
TRBV27,CASTQSGGAWGFSGRTEAFF
TRBV4-2,CASSQPGRTNYGYTF
TRBV5-1,CASSLGAGTGTYEQYF
TRBV18,CASSVTGGEEKLFF
TRBV2,CASERDSNQPQHF
TRBV7-3,CASSSQGLAGGVTDTQYF
TRBV28,CASRDRLAASYEQYF
TRBV19,CASRTSGGTYEQYF
TRBV4-2,CASNKPGASGANVLTF